One and the same sample provided the 23 T cell receptor beta chains below, sequenced in a study of T cells in localized non-small cell lung cancer. The protocol was immunoSEQ multiplex PCR, while the TCRdb copy is restricted to in-frame clones and leaves out a portion. Of over 25,000 clones listed, around 92% are singletons. The source material was peripheral blood, sampled before any cancer treatment. These receptors were taken from a female donor of 60 years or more with stage I lung adenocarcinoma.

The genes are TRBV7-8 and TRBJ2-7; 7 bases align to TRBD1. Germline CDR1 SGHVS, CDR2 FQNEAQ. The J segment lost 3 bases and the V segment lost 5 bases, leaving 7 bases of the junction unmatched. This CDR3 comprises 14 residues. In nucleotides, the CDR3 is TGTGCCAGCAGCCCCGGGACAGCCAACTACGAGCAGTACTTC. Its protein is CASSPGTANYEQYF.

The chain links TRBV6-6 to TRBJ1-3; D uncertain. The CDR3 covers 15 residues. V was clipped by 8 bases and J by 4 bases, with 18 bases between them. Germline CDR1 is MNHNY and CDR2 is SVGAGI (reference sequence). The CDR3 protein is CASVGLPGAGNTIYF. CDR3 DNA sequence: TGTGCCAGCGTCGGACTCCCGGGTGCGGGAAACACCATATATTTT.

The gene calls are TRBV19 and TRBJ2-2; tentatively, D is TRBD1 (5 bases). Trimming cost V 3 bases and J 0 bases, with 11 bases left between them. This CDR3 is built from 16 residues. Germline V lookup: CDR1 LNHDA, CDR2 SQIVND (reference sequence). The CDR3 coding sequence is TGTGCCAGTAGTATGGGGCAGGGCTCGAACACCGGGGAGCTGTTTTTT. Protein product: CASSMGQGSNTGELFF.

This clone was seen only once. The chain combines TRBV5-1 with TRBJ2-1; the D gene is possibly TRBD2 (5 bases). The germline V gene has CDR1 SGHRS and CDR2 YFSETQ. Between the trimmed V and J ends, which lost 0 bases and 6 bases, there was a span of 13 bases. The CDR3 has 15 amino acids. The CDR3: CASSLAAGVGNEQFF. The CDR3 DNA sequence: TGCGCCAGCAGCTTGGCCGCGGGTGTGGGCAATGAGCAGTTCTTC.

CDR3 amino acids: CASSPSGTGAEKLFF. The CDR3 nucleotides read TGTGCCAGCTCACCTTCCGGGACAGGGGCTGAAAAACTGTTTTTT. The chain carries TRBV18 and TRBJ1-4; 10 bases are shared with TRBD1. The CDR3 contains 15 residues. Unmatched junction bases numbered 5, after V lost 3 bases and J lost 7 bases. Looked up from germline, CDR1 is KGHSH and CDR2 is LQKENI.

V is TRBV5-1 and J is TRBJ1-1, with TRBD1 matching over 9 bases. The V gene's germline CDR1 is SGHRS and CDR2 YFSETQ. CDR3 length equals 12 residues. J was trimmed by 11 bases and V by 2 bases; bases with no gene match: 4. This CDR3 is CASSFGTGNAFF. For the CDR3, the DNA is TGCGCCAGCAGCTTCGGGACAGGGAACGCTTTCTTT. The whole variable domain, remainder taken from reference TRBV5-1 and TRBJ1-1, is KAGVTQTPRYLIKTRGQQVTLSCSPISGHRSVSWYQQTPGQGLQFLFEYFSETQRNKGNFPGRFSGRQFSNSRSEMNVSTLELGDSALYLCASSFGTGNAFFGQGTRLTVV.

The chain couples TRBV30 to TRBJ1-6; TRBD1 matches at 7 bases. The CDR3 spans 14 residues. The germline CDR1 and CDR2 sequences are GTSNPN and SVGIG (reference sequence). Germline trimming cut 0 bases from V and 10 bases from J; bases unmatched to any gene: 6. The CDR3 loop is CAWSVQVQGSPLHF. The CDR3 nucleotides are TGTGCCTGGAGTGTCCAGGTACAGGGGTCACCCCTCCACTTT.

The genes are TRBV7-9 and TRBJ2-1, with TRBD1 matching 7 bases. Germline loops: CDR1 SEHNR, CDR2 FQNEAQ (reference sequence). Germline trimming cut 1 base from V and 9 bases from J; bases unmatched to any gene: 9. This CDR3 spans 15 amino acids. The CDR3 loop is CASSLDRTGHGEQFF. CDR3 bases: TGTGCCAGCAGCTTAGACCGGACAGGTCACGGTGAGCAGTTCTTC.

This clone was observed once. This rearrangement joins TRBV18 to TRBJ1-1, with TRBD1 matching over 11 bases. From germline, CDR1 is KGHSH and CDR2 LQKENI. The V segment lost 5 bases and the J segment 1 base; nucleotides outside the gene matches: 0. CDR3 size: 14 residues. The CDR3 coding sequence is TGTGCCAGCTCAGGACAGGGGGCGAACACTGAAGCTTTCTTT. This sequence encodes CASSGQGANTEAFF.

J is TRBJ1-1 and V is TRBV23-1; TRBD1 matches at 8 bases. TRBV23-1 is placed among ORFs of uncertain function. V lost 10 bases, J lost 6 bases, and 13 bases stayed unmatched. The CDR3 consists of 14 residues. In nucleotides, the CDR3 is TGCGCCAACCCGGGCGGGACAGGTGGGTCTGAAGCTTTCTTT. Amino acid sequence: CANPGGTGGSEAFF.

The genes are TRBV27 and TRBJ2-1; D unresolved. CDR1 and CDR2 from the germline V gene are MNHEY and SMNVEV (reference sequence). The CDR3 loop spans 12 amino acids. V dropped 6 bases and J dropped 12 bases, with 15 bases sitting between them. CDR3 loop: CASRGISGWQFF. CDR3 DNA: TGTGCCAGCAGGGGTATTTCGGGCTGGCAGTTCTTC.

The J gene is TRBJ2-1, the V gene TRBV2, with 12 bases that match TRBD2. This CDR3 spans 16 amino acids. J gave up 9 bases and V 5 bases, and 11 bases lay outside the gene matches. The germline gives CDR1 SNHLY, CDR2 FYNNEI. CDR3 nucleotide sequence: TGTGCCAGCAGTTCGACTAGCGGGGGATCGGGGGGTGAGCAGTTCTTC. Translation gives CASSSTSGGSGGEQFF.

This chain connects TRBV6-1 to TRBJ1-2; tentatively, D is TRBD1 (5 bases). Germline loops: CDR1 MNHNS, CDR2 SASEGT. V shed 3 bases and J shed 0 bases, with 11 bases lying between them. The CDR3 has 15 amino acids. The CDR3: CASSEGRASNYGYTF. The CDR3, as DNA: TGTGCCAGCAGTGAGGGCAGGGCTTCTAACTATGGCTACACCTTC.

The chain is built from TRBV14 and TRBJ2-1; possibly TRBD1 for D (5 bases). V was clipped by 0 bases and J by 6 bases, with 12 bases between them. The CDR3 runs to 15 residues. The germline V gene encodes CDR1 SGHDN and CDR2 FVKESK. The CDR3: CASSQDVRVPNEQFF. The CDR3 bases are TGTGCCAGCAGCCAAGATGTCAGGGTCCCCAATGAGCAGTTCTTC.

The CDR3, as DNA: TGTGCCAGCAGCCAGGGGGCAGAGTACGAGCAGTACTTC. It codes for CASSQGAEYEQYF. The chain uses TRBV5-4 and TRBJ2-7, with TRBD1 identical over 8 bases. CDR1 is SGHNT, CDR2 YYREEE, per germline (reference sequence). The CDR3 sequence is 13 residues long. Losses at the gene ends were 4 bases for V and 4 bases for J; bases not matched to a gene: 4.

This chain links TRBV14 with TRBJ1-6, with D tentatively TRBD1 (6 bases). This CDR3 spans 14 amino acids. Per germline, CDR1 SGHDN and CDR2 FVKESK. The germline V and J ends were trimmed by 3 bases and 6 bases, with 9 bases remaining between them. The CDR3 reads CASSQRGSNSPLHF. The CDR3 DNA reads as TGTGCCAGCAGCCAGAGGGGGTCTAATTCACCCCTCCACTTT.

The chain uses TRBV10-1 and TRBJ2-3, with D uncertain. The CDR3 contains 11 residues. Germline values: CDR1 WNHNN, CDR2 SYGVQD (reference sequence). Trimming removed 6 bases from V and 5 bases from J, with 6 bases in between. The DNA for the CDR3 is TGCGCCAGCAGCAATCTAGATACGCAGTATTTT. Translated: CASSNLDTQYF.

The rearrangement joins TRBV25-1 to TRBJ2-7, with 11 bases fitting TRBD2. The V and J ends lost 3 bases and 6 bases, in that order; junction bases with no gene match: 13. The germline gives CDR1 MGHDK, CDR2 SYGVNS. The CDR3 spans 17 residues. The DNA for the CDR3 is TGTGCCAGCAGTGACTCCTCCCCGGGACTAGCGGTAGGCGAGCAGTACTTC. This encodes CASSDSSPGLAVGEQYF.

This clone was seen a single time. V and J are TRBV7-2 and TRBJ1-5, with D perhaps matching TRBD1 (6 bases). Germline CDR1 and CDR2: SGHTA and FQGNSA. There are 12 residues in the CDR3. V shed 0 bases and J shed 12 bases, with 9 bases lying between them. CDR3 residues: CASSLARGIQHF. The CDR3 DNA follows: TGTGCCAGCAGCTTAGCGAGGGGGATCCAGCATTTT.

This rearrangement joins TRBV29-1 to TRBJ2-1; D call uncertain. Germline V gives CDR1 SQVTM, CDR2 ANQGSEA. The CDR3 is 12 amino acids. Trimming cost V 3 bases and J 7 bases, with 10 bases left between them. CDR3 loop: CSVEPLRNEQFF. The CDR3 DNA follows: TGCAGCGTTGAGCCGCTGAGGAATGAGCAGTTCTTC.

The chain employs TRBV7-2 and TRBJ1-5; TRBD1 might be the D (5 bases). Germline CDR1 and CDR2: SGHTA and FQGNSA. V lost 1 base to trimming and J lost 7 bases, with 11 bases between them. This CDR3 region has 14 residues. CDR3 in DNA: TGTGCCAGCAGCTTAGGGGCAGGGATACAGCCCCAGCATTTT. It encodes CASSLGAGIQPQHF.

The chain couples TRBV19 to TRBJ1-1, with 7 bases that match TRBD1. The germline V gene has CDR1 LNHDA and CDR2 SQIVND (reference sequence). V lost 8 bases and J lost 9; bases outside the gene matches: 12. The CDR3 is 13 residues long. CDR3 sequence: CASAEGARSKAFF. In DNA, the CDR3 is TGTGCCAGTGCGGAGGGGGCGCGTAGCAAAGCTTTCTTT. Variable domain in full (rest from reference TRBV19 and TRBJ1-1): DGGITQSPKYLFRKEGQNVTLSCEQNLNHDAMYWYRQDPGQGLRLIYYSQIVNDFQKGDIAEGYSVSREKKESFPLTVTSAQKNPTAFYLCASAEGARSKAFFGQGTRLTVV.

The rearrangement joins TRBV30 to TRBJ1-3; 8 bases are shared with TRBD1. The CDR3 has 16 residues. Germline CDR1 GTSNPN, CDR2 SVGIG (reference sequence). Trimming took 4 bases from V and 1 from J; bases not matched to a gene: 9. The CDR3 nucleotides are TGTGCCTGGAACCCGGGACAGGAGCCTTCTGGAAACACCATATATTTT. It is translated as CAWNPGQEPSGNTIYF.